This T cell receptor (beta chain) appears in the sequencing data of a study of cytomegalovirus exposure and HLA in healthy donors. The study, taken as a whole, reports: With DRB1 most and HLA-C fewest, TCR association rates differed between HLA loci in a later analysis. The study designated about 160 TCR beta chains cytomegalovirus-associated. The later analysis indicated that the majority of CMV-associated TCR beta chains appeared HLA-restricted. In an earlier analysis, productive rearrangement rates for most beta V segments clustered near 87% or 30%.

Germline values: CDR1 MNHNS, CDR2 SASEGT. With 7 bases clipped from V and 1 base from J, the junction kept 7 bases outside the gene matches. CDR3 length: 15 amino acids. Amplification used 60 Vbeta primers and 13 Jbeta primers. TCRdb's copy holds only in-frame clones and misses some; the assay was immunoSEQ multiplex PCR. Here the sample spans about 170,000 clones, 80% to 90% being singletons. Details on this clone: No antigen is known for it.

The sample was PBMCs. This rearrangement joins TRBV6-1 to TRBJ2-5; TRBD2 matches at 9 bases. This receptor was obtained from a woman aged 18-35 years in good health and CMV-seronegative. DNA of the CDR3: TGTGCCAGCAAGCTAGCGGGAATCCCCCAAGAGACCCAGTACTTC. Protein: CASKLAGIPQETQYF.